Listed below are T cell receptor beta chains from one sample, sequenced in a study of OX40 agonist ivuxolimab in advanced cancers. Profiling relied on immunoSEQ multiplex PCR, and the TCRdb table lists in-frame clones only, not all of them. In the table there are over 60,000 clones, approximately 90% of which are singletons. The sample here was CD4+ or CD8+ T cells sorted from blood, taken in a trial of the OX40 agonist ivuxolimab. These receptors came from an adult with an advanced solid tumor such as melanoma, head and neck, liver or kidney cancer. The CDR3 runs from the conserved cysteine through the conserved F or W. A D gene is named only where the DNA matches it firmly. A clone size is listed for some rows: how often the clone was seen (once, few, many), or a class if it is expanded.

>TRBJ2-3|TRBD2|TRBV5-4|.
CASSPVGLAGTDTQYF
TGTGCCAGCAGCCCGGTCGGTCTAGCGGGGACAGATACGCAGTATTTT
>TRBJ1-2|TRBD1|TRBV7-2|.
CASSLVAFTGGAYGYTF
TGTGCCAGCAGCTTAGTCGCTTTCACAGGGGGGGCCTATGGCTACACCTTC
>TRBJ2-3|.|TRBV2|.
CASMVFGGTDTQYF
TGTGCCAGCATGGTATTCGGTGGAACAGATACGCAGTATTTT
>TRBJ1-2|TRBD1|TRBV25-1|.
CASSATGVRNYGYTF
TGTGCCAGCAGTGCCACAGGGGTCAGGAACTATGGCTACACCTTC
>TRBJ2-5|TRBD2|TRBV30|.
CARGGRRYQETQYF
TGTGCCCGGGGGGGGAGGAGGTACCAAGAGACCCAGTACTTC
>TRBJ1-2|.|TRBV6-5|.
CASRGGGPPNYGYTF
TGTGCCAGCAGGGGGGGAGGGCCTCCTAACTATGGCTACACCTTC
>TRBJ2-5|.|TRBV4-3|once
CASSQDLAAWGTPKETQYF
TGCGCCAGCAGCCAAGATCTTGCGGCCTGGGGGACTCCGAAAGAGACCCAGTACTTC
>TRBJ1-1|.|TRBV27|.
CASSVGTGRPRAFF
TGTGCCAGCAGCGTTGGCACAGGGAGGCCTCGGGCTTTCTTT
>TRBJ1-1|.|TRBV19|.
CASSMSPQAANTEAFF
TGTGCCAGTAGTATGAGCCCTCAAGCCGCGAACACTGAAGCTTTCTTT
>TRBJ2-1|.|TRBV27|.
CASRSTGSGSYNEQFF
TGTGCCAGCAGGAGTACGGGTTCGGGCAGCTACAATGAGCAGTTCTTC
>TRBJ2-7|.|TRBV5-1|.
CASRPEGGSSYEQYF
TGCGCCAGCAGGCCGGAGGGGGGGAGCTCCTACGAGCAGTACTTC
>TRBJ1-1|.|TRBV19|.
CASSIGRGGGKRGLNTEAFF
TGTGCCAGTAGTATAGGCCGTGGCGGGGGAAAAAGGGGCTTGAACACTGAAGCTTTCTTT
>TRBJ2-5|.|TRBV19|.
CASSPAPAGPVETQYF
TGTGCCAGTAGTCCCGCCCCCGCGGGACCCGTGGAGACCCAGTACTTC
>TRBJ2-7|.|TRBV6-5|.
CASMTHQEGYEQYF
TGTGCCAGCATGACGCATCAGGAAGGATACGAGCAGTACTTC
>TRBJ1-1|TRBD1|TRBV19|few
CASSRQGGNTEAFF
TGTGCCAGTAGTCGACAGGGGGGGAACACTGAAGCTTTCTTT
>TRBJ1-1|.|TRBV12-2|.
CASRLGQGRDGGITEAFF
TGTGCAAGTCGCTTAGGCCAGGGAAGAGATGGTGGGATCACTGAAGCTTTCTTT
>TRBJ1-2|TRBD1|TRBV19|once
CASTGTGGASRGYTF
TGTGCCAGTACCGGGACAGGGGGCGCCTCCAGGGGCTACACCTTC
>TRBJ2-1|TRBD2|TRBV2|.
CASNIAGGEQFF
TGTGCCAGCAATATAGCGGGAGGCGAGCAGTTCTTC
>TRBJ2-3|.|TRBV5-1|.
CASSLEQATDTQYF
TGCGCCAGCAGCTTGGAGCAGGCCACAGATACGCAGTATTTT
>TRBJ2-7|TRBD1|TRBV30|once
CAWSKAGGLNEQYF
TGTGCCTGGAGTAAGGCAGGGGGCCTCAACGAGCAGTACTTC
>TRBJ2-7|TRBD1|TRBV18|.
CASSPPGQGGYEQYF
TGTGCCAGCTCACCTCCGGGACAGGGAGGCTACGAGCAGTACTTC